This T cell receptor beta chain was identified in a study of OX40 agonist ivuxolimab in advanced cancers. General study results and limits: The authors did not determine the antigen specificity of the expanded peripheral T cells.

With respect to this clone: What it recognizes is unknown.

Measured with immunoSEQ multiplex PCR; TCRdb has only the in-frame clones, and not every one. This table has about 64,000 clones, approximately 80% appearing once. The CDR3 spans 19 residues. CDR1 GTSNPN and CDR2 SVGIG come from the germline V gene (reference sequence). Between the trimmed V and J ends, which lost 1 base and 5 bases, there was a span of 29 bases. The origin of this receptor is an adult with an advanced solid tumor such as melanoma, head and neck, liver or kidney cancer. Specimen: CD4+ or CD8+ T cells sorted from blood, collected in a trial of the OX40 agonist ivuxolimab. This chain joins TRBV30 and TRBJ1-2, with D possibly being TRBD1 (5 bases). The CDR3 coding sequence is TGTGCCTGGAGTGGGTATTGGGGCCAGACTAAACTGCCACTATATGGCTACACCTTC. Amino acids: CAWSGYWGQTKLPLYGYTF.